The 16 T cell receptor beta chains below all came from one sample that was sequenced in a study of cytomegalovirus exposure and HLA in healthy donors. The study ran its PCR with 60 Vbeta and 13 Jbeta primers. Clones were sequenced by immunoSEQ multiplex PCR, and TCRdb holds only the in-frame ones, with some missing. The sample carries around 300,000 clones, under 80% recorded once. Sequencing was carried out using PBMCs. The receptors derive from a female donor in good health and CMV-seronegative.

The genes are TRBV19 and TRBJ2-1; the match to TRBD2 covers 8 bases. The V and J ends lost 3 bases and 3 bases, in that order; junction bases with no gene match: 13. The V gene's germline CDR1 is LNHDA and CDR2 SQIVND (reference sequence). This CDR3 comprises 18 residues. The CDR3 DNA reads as TGTGCCAGTAGTATTTCTGTCCTAGCGGGCTCCTACTACAATGAGCAGTTCTTC. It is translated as CASSISVLAGSYYNEQFF.

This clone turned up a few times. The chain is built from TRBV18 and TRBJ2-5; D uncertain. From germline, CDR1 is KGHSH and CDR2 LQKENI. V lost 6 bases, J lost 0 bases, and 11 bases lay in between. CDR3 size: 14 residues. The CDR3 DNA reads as TGTGCCAGCTCCCCTTTCCGCGACCAAGAGACCCAGTACTTC. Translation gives CASSPFRDQETQYF.

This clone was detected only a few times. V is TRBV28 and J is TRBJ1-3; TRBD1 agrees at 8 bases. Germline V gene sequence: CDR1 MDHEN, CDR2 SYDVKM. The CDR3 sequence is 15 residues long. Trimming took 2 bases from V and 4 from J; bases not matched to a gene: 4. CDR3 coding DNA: TGTGCCAGCAGTTTAGGACAGGGTACAGGAAACACCATATATTTT. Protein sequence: CASSLGQGTGNTIYF.

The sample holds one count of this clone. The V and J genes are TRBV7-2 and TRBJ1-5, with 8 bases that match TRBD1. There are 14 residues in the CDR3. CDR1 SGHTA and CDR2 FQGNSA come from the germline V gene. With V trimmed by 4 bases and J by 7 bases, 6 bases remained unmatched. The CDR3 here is CASSSTGGGQPQHF. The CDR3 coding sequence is TGTGCCAGCAGCTCCACAGGGGGAGGGCAGCCCCAGCATTTT.

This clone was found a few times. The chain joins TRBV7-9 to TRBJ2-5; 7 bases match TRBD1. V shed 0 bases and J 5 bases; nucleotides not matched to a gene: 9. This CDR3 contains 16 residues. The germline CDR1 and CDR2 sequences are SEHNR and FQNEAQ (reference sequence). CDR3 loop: CASSLAGRGNWETQYF. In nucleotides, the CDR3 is TGTGCCAGCAGCTTAGCGGGCAGGGGGAACTGGGAGACCCAGTACTTC.

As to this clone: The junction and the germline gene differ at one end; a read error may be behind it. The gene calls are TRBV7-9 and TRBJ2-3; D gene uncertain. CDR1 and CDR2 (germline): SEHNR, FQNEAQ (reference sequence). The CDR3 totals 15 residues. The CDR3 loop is CSSSSSKWSMDTQYF. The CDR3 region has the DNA TGTTCCAGCAGCTCATCCAAGTGGAGTATGGATACGCAGTATTTT.

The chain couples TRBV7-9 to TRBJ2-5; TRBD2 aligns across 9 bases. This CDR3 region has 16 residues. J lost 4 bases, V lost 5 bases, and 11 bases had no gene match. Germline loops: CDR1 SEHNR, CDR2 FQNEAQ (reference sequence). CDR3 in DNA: TGTGCCAGCAGCCCGACTCTTAGCGGGAGTCGAGAGACCCAGTACTTC. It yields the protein CASSPTLSGSRETQYF. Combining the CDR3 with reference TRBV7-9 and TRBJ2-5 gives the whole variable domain DTGVSQNPRHKITKRGQNVTFRCDPISEHNRLYWYRQTLGQGPEFLTYFQNEAQLEKSRLLSDRFSAERPKGSFSTLEIQRTEQGDSAMYLCASSPTLSGSRETQYFGPGTRLLVL.

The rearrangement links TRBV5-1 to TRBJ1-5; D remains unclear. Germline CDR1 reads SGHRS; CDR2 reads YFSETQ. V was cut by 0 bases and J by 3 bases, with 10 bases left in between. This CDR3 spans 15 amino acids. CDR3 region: CASSLDSEPNQPQHF. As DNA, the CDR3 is TGCGCCAGCAGCTTGGACAGTGAACCCAATCAGCCCCAGCATTTT.

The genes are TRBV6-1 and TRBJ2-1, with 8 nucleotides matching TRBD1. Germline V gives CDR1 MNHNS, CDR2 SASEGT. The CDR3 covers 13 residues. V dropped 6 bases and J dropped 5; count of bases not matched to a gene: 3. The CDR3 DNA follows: TGTGCCAGCAGCCCGGACAGGGACAATGAGCAGTTCTTC. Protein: CASSPDRDNEQFF.

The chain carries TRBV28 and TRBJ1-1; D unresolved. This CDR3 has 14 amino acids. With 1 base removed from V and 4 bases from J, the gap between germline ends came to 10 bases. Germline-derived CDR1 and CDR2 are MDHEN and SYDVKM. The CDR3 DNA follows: TGTGCCAGCAGTTTATCTGGACGGGGCACTGAAGCTTTCTTT. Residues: CASSLSGRGTEAFF.

This CDR3 is CSVGRNSYEQYF. CDR3 DNA sequence: TGCAGCGTTGGGCGGAATTCCTACGAGCAGTACTTC. This chain connects TRBV29-1 to TRBJ2-7; unclear D gene. From germline, CDR1 is SQVTM and CDR2 ANQGSEA. This CDR3 is built from 12 residues. V lost 4 bases to trimming and J lost 1 base, with 8 bases between them.

CDR3 region: CASLKSKASGTGELFF. The DNA for the CDR3 is TGTGCCAGCCTTAAGAGCAAGGCTAGCGGAACCGGGGAGCTGTTTTTT. V gene TRBV28 combines with J gene TRBJ2-2; 7 bases are shared with TRBD2. CDR3 length: 16 residues. J gave up 5 bases and V 8 bases, and 14 bases lay outside the gene matches. Germline-derived CDR1 and CDR2 are MDHEN and SYDVKM. Filled out from reference TRBV28 and TRBJ2-2, the complete variable domain reads DVKVTQSSRYLVKRTGEKVFLECVQDMDHENMFWYRQDPGLGLRLIYFSYDVKMKEKGDIPEGYSVSREKKERFSLILESASTNQTSMYLCASLKSKASGTGELFFGEGSRLTVL.

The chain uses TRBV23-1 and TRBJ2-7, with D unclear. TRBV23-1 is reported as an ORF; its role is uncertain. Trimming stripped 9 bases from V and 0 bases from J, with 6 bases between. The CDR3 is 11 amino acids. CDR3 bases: TGCGCCAGAGAGTGCTCCTACGAGCAGTACTTC. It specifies CARECSYEQYF.

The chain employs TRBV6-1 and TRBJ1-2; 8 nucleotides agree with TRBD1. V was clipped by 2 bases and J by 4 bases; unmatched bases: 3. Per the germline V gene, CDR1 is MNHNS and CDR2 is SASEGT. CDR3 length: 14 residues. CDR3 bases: TGTGCCAGCAGTGAAACAGGGGGGACCTATGGCTACACCTTC. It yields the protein CASSETGGTYGYTF.

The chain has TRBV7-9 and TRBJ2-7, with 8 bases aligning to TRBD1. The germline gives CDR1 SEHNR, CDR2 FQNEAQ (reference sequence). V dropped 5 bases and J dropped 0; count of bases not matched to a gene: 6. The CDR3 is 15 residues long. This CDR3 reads CASSIDRGSSYEQYF. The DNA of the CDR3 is TGTGCCAGCAGCATCGACAGGGGAAGCTCCTACGAGCAGTACTTC.

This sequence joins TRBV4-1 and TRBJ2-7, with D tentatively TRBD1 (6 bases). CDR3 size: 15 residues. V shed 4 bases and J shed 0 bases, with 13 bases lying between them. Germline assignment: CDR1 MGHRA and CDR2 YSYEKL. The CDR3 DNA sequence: TGCGCCAGCAGCCGTCCTGGGACAAACTCCTACGAGCAGTACTTC. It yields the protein CASSRPGTNSYEQYF.